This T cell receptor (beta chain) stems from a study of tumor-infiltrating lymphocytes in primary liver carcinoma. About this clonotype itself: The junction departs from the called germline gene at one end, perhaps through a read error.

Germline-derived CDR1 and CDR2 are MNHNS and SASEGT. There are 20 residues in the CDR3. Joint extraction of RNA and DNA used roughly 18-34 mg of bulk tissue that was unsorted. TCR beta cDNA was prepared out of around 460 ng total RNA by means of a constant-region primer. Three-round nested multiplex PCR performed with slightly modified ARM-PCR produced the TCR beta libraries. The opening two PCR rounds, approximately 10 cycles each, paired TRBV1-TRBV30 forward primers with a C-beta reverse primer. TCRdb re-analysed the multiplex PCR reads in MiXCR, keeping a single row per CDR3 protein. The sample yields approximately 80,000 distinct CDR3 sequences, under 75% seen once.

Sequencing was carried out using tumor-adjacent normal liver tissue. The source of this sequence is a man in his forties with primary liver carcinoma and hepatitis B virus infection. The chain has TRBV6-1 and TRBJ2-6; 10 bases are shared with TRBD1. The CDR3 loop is CATSEEFTRDRGSGANILTF. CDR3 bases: TGTGCCACCAGTGAAGAATTTACGAGGGACAGGGGTTCTGGGGCCAACATCCTGACTTTC.